A single sample is the source of the 30 T cell receptor beta chains below, sequenced in a study of cytomegalovirus exposure and HLA in healthy donors. Vbeta (60) and Jbeta (13) primers were used in the PCR. Clones were read by immunoSEQ multiplex PCR, and TCRdb kept only the in-frame ones, dropping some. The sample holds fewer than 200,000 clones, roughly two thirds seen once. Sequencing input: PBMCs. These receptors were collected from a woman aged 18-29 years in good health and CMV-seropositive.

The V and J genes are TRBV6-6 and TRBJ2-7; a possible D gene is TRBD1 (6 bases). The germline CDR1 and CDR2 sequences are MNHNY and SVGAGI (reference sequence). The V gene lost 7 bases and the J gene lost 2 bases, with 18 bases spanning the gap. The CDR3 has 15 amino acids. CDR3 DNA: TGTGCCAGCATCAGTAGGGCAGGGGCCACCTACGAGCAGTACTTC. As protein: CASISRAGATYEQYF.

This chain links TRBV7-8 with TRBJ1-2; 8 bases line up with TRBD1. The V segment lost 4 bases and the J segment 8 bases; nucleotides outside the gene matches: 12. The CDR3 is 15 residues long. Germline lookup yields CDR1 SGHVS and CDR2 FQNEAQ. The CDR3 region is CASSSIPGGAEGYTF. CDR3 nucleotide sequence: TGTGCCAGCAGCTCAATTCCAGGGGGCGCGGAAGGCTACACCTTC.

The CDR3 region is CASGIWGDSGELFF. The DNA for the CDR3 is TGTGCCAGCGGTATTTGGGGGGATAGCGGGGAGCTGTTTTTT. V is TRBV2 and J is TRBJ2-2, with D perhaps TRBD2 (6 bases). CDR1 is SNHLY, CDR2 FYNNEI, per germline. This CDR3 contains 14 residues. The germline V and J ends were trimmed by 8 bases and 7 bases, with 17 bases remaining between them.

The chain links TRBV6-5 to TRBJ2-5; possibly TRBD1 for D (6 bases). The DNA matches TRBJ2-7 better at its end, which makes the J call doubtful. The length of the CDR3 is 14 residues. Germline V gene sequence: CDR1 MNHEY, CDR2 SVGAGI. CDR3 loop: CASSYSGATYEQYF. In DNA form, the CDR3 reads TGTGCCAGCAGTTACTCGGGGGCCACCTACGAGCAGTACTTC.

J is TRBJ2-1 and V is TRBV27; 9 bases agree with TRBD2. The V gene's germline CDR1 is MNHEY and CDR2 SMNVEV (reference sequence). Trimming cost V 4 bases and J 2 bases; bases outside gene matches: 9. The CDR3 has 17 residues. In nucleotides, the CDR3 is TGTGCCAGCAGTTATGGGGGCGGGGGGGCGGCCTACAATGAGCAGTTCTTC. This gives the protein CASSYGGGGAAYNEQFF.

DNA for the CDR3: TGTGCCACCAGCAGAGCTCTGACAGGGGTAACCTACAATGAGCAGTTCTTC. Encoded protein: CATSRALTGVTYNEQFF. The chain carries TRBV15 and TRBJ2-1, with 8 nucleotides matching TRBD1. The CDR3 totals 17 residues. V shed 1 base and J 2 bases; nucleotides not matched to a gene: 7. Per the germline V gene, CDR1 is LNHNV and CDR2 is YYDKDF (reference sequence).

This chain links TRBV5-1 with TRBJ2-3; 7 bases agree with TRBD2. CDR1 and CDR2 from the germline V gene are SGHRS and YFSETQ. The ends lost 4 bases at V and 2 bases at J; junction bases unmatched: 7. This CDR3 region has 15 residues. CDR3 sequence (DNA): TGCGCCAGCAGCCGGGGGAGCGGGGCCACAGATACGCAGTATTTT. It is translated as CASSRGSGATDTQYF.

The genes are TRBV19 and TRBJ2-5; D is ambiguous. Per germline, CDR1 LNHDA and CDR2 SQIVND (reference sequence). This CDR3 spans 15 amino acids. Trimming removed 2 bases at V and 2 bases at J, with 12 bases between. The CDR3 loop is CASSIRRGTQETQYF. CDR3 sequence (DNA): TGTGCCAGTAGTATAAGGCGAGGTACTCAAGAGACCCAGTACTTC.

Worth noting for this clone: Relative to the germline gene, one junction end is altered; a read error may explain this. The chain recombines TRBV6-6 with TRBJ1-4, with D possibly matching TRBD1 (6 bases). CDR3 length: 15 amino acids. Germline V gene lookup returns CDR1 MNHNY and CDR2 SVGAGI (reference sequence). The CDR3 reads CASTPGTKKEVGEIF. Here the CDR3 DNA reads TGTGCCAGCACCCCAGGGACAAAAAAAGAAGTAGGCGAAATTTTT.

The chain joins TRBV28 to TRBJ1-1; TRBD1 aligns across 7 bases. The CDR3 is 15 residues long. From germline, CDR1 is MDHEN and CDR2 SYDVKM. V shed 8 bases and J 7 bases; nucleotides not matched to a gene: 16. The CDR3 nucleotides read TGTGCCAGCGTACCGTTTGGGAACAGGGGAATTGAAGCTTTCTTT. Translation: CASVPFGNRGIEAFF.

This chain connects TRBV10-1 to TRBJ2-1; 8 bases fit TRBD2. With 6 bases clipped from V and 15 bases from J, the junction kept 7 bases outside the gene matches. Germline V CDR1 and CDR2: WNHNN, SYGVQD (reference sequence). The CDR3 covers 11 residues. The CDR3 reads CASRAGTSRFF. CDR3 in DNA: TGCGCCAGCAGGGCTGGGACTAGTCGGTTCTTC.

This clone was seen more than once but under ten times. The chain employs TRBV7-9 and TRBJ1-1; the match to TRBD1 covers 7 bases. The V gene's germline CDR1 is SEHNR and CDR2 FQNEAQ (reference sequence). V gave up 5 bases and J gave up 4 bases; unmatched junction bases: 7. The CDR3 sequence is 14 residues long. CDR3 nucleotides: TGTGCCAGCAGCCTACAGGGGAGTACCACTGAAGCTTTCTTT. It yields the protein CASSLQGSTTEAFF.

CDR3 region: CASSLRGQGSPLHF. In DNA, the CDR3 is TGTGCCAGCAGCCTCCGGGGACAGGGATCACCCCTCCACTTT. The J gene is TRBJ1-6, the V gene TRBV7-6; 9 bases agree with TRBD1. V gave up 5 bases and J gave up 10 bases; unmatched junction bases: 6. The CDR3 has 14 amino acids. Germline assignment: CDR1 SGHVS and CDR2 FNYEAQ.

This chain links TRBV28 with TRBJ1-2; possible D gene TRBD1, 6 bases. The V end was cut by 8 bases, the J end by 5 bases, with 15 bases between. CDR1 and CDR2 (germline): MDHEN, SYDVKM. The CDR3 spans 13 residues. For the CDR3, the DNA is TGTGCCAGCTTTTCCGGGACAAATTATGGCTACACCTTC. Amino acids: CASFSGTNYGYTF.

V and J are TRBV7-9 and TRBJ2-1, with D possibly TRBD2 on 5 matching bases. Trimming shortened V by 5 bases and J by 0 bases, and 14 bases separated the two germline ends. CDR3 length: 16 residues. From germline, CDR1 is SEHNR and CDR2 FQNEAQ (reference sequence). The CDR3 bases are TGTGCCAGCAGCGGGTATTTGGGGAGCTCCTACAATGAGCAGTTCTTC. Residues: CASSGYLGSSYNEQFF.

Only one count was recorded for this clone. The chain employs TRBV18 and TRBJ1-2; D not certain. The V end was cut by 2 bases, the J end by 7 bases, with 11 bases between. This CDR3 region has 13 residues. The germline gives CDR1 KGHSH, CDR2 LQKENI. This CDR3 is CASSPDTFVGYTF. CDR3 bases: TGTGCCAGCTCACCAGACACGTTTGTTGGCTACACCTTC.

This sequence joins TRBV25-1 and TRBJ2-1, with 7 nucleotides matching TRBD1. Germline V gene sequence: CDR1 MGHDK, CDR2 SYGVNS. CDR3 length: 17 amino acids. V gave up 0 bases and J gave up 9 bases; unmatched junction bases: 14. The CDR3 region is CASSEYPNRGRIPEQFF. CDR3 nucleotides: TGTGCCAGCAGTGAATATCCCAACAGGGGTCGAATCCCTGAGCAGTTCTTC.

This clone occurred a few times. The genes are TRBV5-4 and TRBJ1-2; D might be TRBD1 (6 bases). The CDR3 is made up of 16 amino acids. The V gene lost 4 bases and the J gene lost 0 bases, with 16 bases spanning the gap. The V gene's germline CDR1 is SGHNT and CDR2 YYREEE (reference sequence). The CDR3 DNA follows: TGTGCCAGCAGCCCCAGGGGAATGCGGACTAACTATGGCTACACCTTC. Translated: CASSPRGMRTNYGYTF.

This clone was seen a handful of times. The chain recombines TRBV11-1 with TRBJ2-1; D is perhaps TRBD1 (5 bases). In germline, CDR1 is SGHAT, CDR2 FQDESV (reference sequence). CDR3 length: 15 residues. Trimming took 0 bases from V and 4 from J, leaving 10 bases between them. The CDR3 coding sequence is TGTGCCAGCAGCTTAGCACAGGTCAATTACAATGAGCAGTTCTTC. Translated: CASSLAQVNYNEQFF.

The chain couples TRBV2 to TRBJ1-5, with 10 bases aligning to TRBD1. CDR3 length: 15 residues. The junction had 2 bases not matched to a gene; V was cut back by 2 bases and J by 4 bases. Per the germline V gene, CDR1 is SNHLY and CDR2 is FYNNEI. Here the CDR3 DNA reads TGTGCCAGCAGTGAAAGGGGACAGGGGAATCAGCCCCAGCATTTT. This translates into CASSERGQGNQPQHF.

This chain joins TRBV27 and TRBJ2-7; tentative D call: TRBD1 (6 bases). CDR3 length equals 14 residues. Germline CDR1 MNHEY, CDR2 SMNVEV (reference sequence). V was cut by 5 bases and J by 3 bases, with 14 bases left in between. CDR3 sequence reads: CASSPGQYGYEQYF. The CDR3 DNA is TGTGCCAGCAGTCCCGGACAGTACGGCTACGAGCAGTACTTC.

The chain uses TRBV2 and TRBJ1-5, with a tentative D call TRBD1 (5 bases). Germline V gene lookup returns CDR1 SNHLY and CDR2 FYNNEI. There are 13 residues in the CDR3. Trimming cost V 4 bases and J 7 bases, with 11 bases left between them. The CDR3, as DNA: TGTGCCAGCAGTGCGGGACTGGGCCAGCCCCAGCATTTT. It specifies CASSAGLGQPQHF. Full variable domain (missing parts from reference TRBV2 and TRBJ1-5): EPEVTQTPSHQVTQMGQEVILRCVPISNHLYFYWYRQILGQKVEFLVSFYNNEISEKSEIFDDQFSVERPDGSNFTLKIRSTKLEDSAMYFCASSAGLGQPQHFGDGTRLSIL.

The chain is built from TRBV5-1 and TRBJ2-3; 8 bases fit TRBD1. There are 14 residues in the CDR3. V lost 2 bases to trimming and J lost 10 bases; unmatched junction nucleotides: 9. The germline CDR1 and CDR2 sequences are SGHRS and YFSETQ. The DNA for the CDR3 is TGCGCCAGCAGCTTAGTTGTCGGACAGGGCGCGCAGTATTTT. Its protein is CASSLVVGQGAQYF.

The V gene is TRBV5-1, the J gene TRBJ1-4, with D perhaps matching TRBD1 (5 bases). The CDR3 has 14 residues. The germline V gene has CDR1 SGHRS and CDR2 YFSETQ. V lost 0 bases, J lost 8 bases, and 11 bases lay in between. For the CDR3, the DNA is TGCGCCAGCAGCTTGGGGGGCTTAGGCGAAAAACTGTTTTTT. Translated, it gives CASSLGGLGEKLFF.

This clone was counted once. V gene TRBV27 combines with J gene TRBJ2-5; 8 bases agree with TRBD1. CDR3 length: 15 residues. V gave up 0 bases and J gave up 5 bases; unmatched junction bases: 5. Germline V gene sequence: CDR1 MNHEY, CDR2 SMNVEV (reference sequence). CDR3 protein: CASSLSQGARETQYF. CDR3 nucleotides: TGTGCCAGCAGTTTATCTCAGGGGGCGAGGGAGACCCAGTACTTC.

The chain joins TRBV7-2 to TRBJ1-6; D call uncertain. V lost 2 bases to trimming and J lost 6 bases, with 11 bases between them. The CDR3 extends over 15 amino acids. Germline lookup yields CDR1 SGHTA and CDR2 FQGNSA. CDR3 residues: CASSLFTASNSPLHF. The CDR3 DNA reads as TGTGCCAGCAGCTTATTTACAGCATCTAATTCACCCCTCCACTTT.

Here the CDR3 DNA reads TGTGCCAGCAGTTTAGGGGGGGCGAGTTACGAGCAGTACTTC. This encodes CASSLGGASYEQYF. This rearrangement joins TRBV2 to TRBJ2-7; D perhaps matches TRBD2 (7 bases). Germline CDR1 is SNHLY and CDR2 is FYNNEI. V was clipped by 5 bases and J by 4 bases, with 15 bases between them. The CDR3 has 14 amino acids.

The rearrangement joins TRBV21-1 to TRBJ2-5; the D call in the table, TRBD2, was not verified against the DNA. The DNA matches TRBJ2-7 better at its end, which makes the J call doubtful. TRBV21-1 is noted as a pseudogene. The CDR3 totals 17 residues. The CDR3: CASTQILVSEGDYEQYF. In nucleotides, the CDR3 is TGTGCCAGCACCCAGATATTAGTGTCTGAGGGTGACTACGAGCAGTACTTC.

V gene TRBV5-1 combines with J gene TRBJ2-4, with 11 bases fitting TRBD2. Germline trimming cut 4 bases from V and 8 bases from J; bases unmatched to any gene: 14. This CDR3 region has 17 residues. Germline CDR1 is SGHRS and CDR2 is YFSETQ. The CDR3 spells CASSPGGSGGAWDIQYF. The CDR3 DNA sequence: TGCGCCAGCAGCCCCGGTGGTAGCGGGGGGGCCTGGGACATTCAGTACTTC.

Details on this clone: The same CDR3 is also encoded by other DNA sequences in this sample. This chain links TRBV7-8 with TRBJ1-1; no definite D call. This CDR3 has 14 residues. V lost 4 bases and J lost 4, with 13 bases in between. Looked up from germline, CDR1 is SGHVS and CDR2 is FQNEAQ. The CDR3: CASSYSSEVTEAFF. CDR3 in DNA: TGTGCCAGCAGCTACTCTTCAGAGGTCACTGAAGCTTTCTTT.